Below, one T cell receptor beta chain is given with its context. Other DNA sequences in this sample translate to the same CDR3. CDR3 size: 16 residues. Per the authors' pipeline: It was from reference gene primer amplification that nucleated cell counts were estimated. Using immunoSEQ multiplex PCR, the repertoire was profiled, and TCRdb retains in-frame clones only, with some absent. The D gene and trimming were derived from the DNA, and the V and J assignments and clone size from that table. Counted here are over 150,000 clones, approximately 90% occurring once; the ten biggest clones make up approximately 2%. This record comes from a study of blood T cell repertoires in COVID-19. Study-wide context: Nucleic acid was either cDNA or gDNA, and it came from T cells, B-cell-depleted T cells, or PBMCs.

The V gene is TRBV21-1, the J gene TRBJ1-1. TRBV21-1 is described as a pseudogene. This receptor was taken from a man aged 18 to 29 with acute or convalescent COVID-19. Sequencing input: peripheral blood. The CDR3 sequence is CASSTRGGPMNTEAFF. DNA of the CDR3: TGTGCCAGTAGCACCCGCGGAGGGCCCATGAACACTGAAGCTTTCTTT.